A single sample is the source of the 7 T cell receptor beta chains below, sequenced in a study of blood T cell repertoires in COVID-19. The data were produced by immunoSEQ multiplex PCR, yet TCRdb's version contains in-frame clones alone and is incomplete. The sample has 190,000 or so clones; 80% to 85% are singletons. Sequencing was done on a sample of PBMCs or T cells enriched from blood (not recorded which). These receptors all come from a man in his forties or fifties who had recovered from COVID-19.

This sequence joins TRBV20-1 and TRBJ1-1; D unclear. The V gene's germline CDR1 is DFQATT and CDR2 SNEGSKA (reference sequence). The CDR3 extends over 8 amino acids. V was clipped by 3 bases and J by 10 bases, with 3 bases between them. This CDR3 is CSARRAFF. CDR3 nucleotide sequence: TGCAGTGCTAGGAGAGCTTTCTTT.

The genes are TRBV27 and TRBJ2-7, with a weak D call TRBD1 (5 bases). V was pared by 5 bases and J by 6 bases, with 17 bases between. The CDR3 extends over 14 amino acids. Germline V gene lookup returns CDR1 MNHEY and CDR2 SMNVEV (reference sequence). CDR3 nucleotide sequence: TGTGCCAGCAGTCCCTTTTTCCAGGGAAGCGAGCAGTACTTC. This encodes CASSPFFQGSEQYF.

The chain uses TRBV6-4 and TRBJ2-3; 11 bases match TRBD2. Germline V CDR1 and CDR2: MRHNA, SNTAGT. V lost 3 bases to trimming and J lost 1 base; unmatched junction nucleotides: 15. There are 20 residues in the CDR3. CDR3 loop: CASSDPPYSGGVQRTDTQYF. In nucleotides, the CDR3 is TGTGCCAGCAGTGATCCGCCTTATAGCGGGGGGGTACAGCGCACAGATACGCAGTATTTT.

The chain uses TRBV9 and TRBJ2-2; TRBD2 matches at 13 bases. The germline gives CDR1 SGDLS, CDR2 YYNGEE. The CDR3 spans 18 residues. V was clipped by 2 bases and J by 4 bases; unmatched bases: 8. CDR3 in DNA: TGTGCCAGCAGCGTCGACCCTGGGACTAGCGGGGTCACCGGGGAGCTGTTTTTT. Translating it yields CASSVDPGTSGVTGELFF.

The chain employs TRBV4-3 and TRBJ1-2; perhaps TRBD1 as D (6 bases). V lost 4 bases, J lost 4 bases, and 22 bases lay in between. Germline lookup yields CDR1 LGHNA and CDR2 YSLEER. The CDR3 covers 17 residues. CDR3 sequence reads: CASSLSSQQGAPYGYTF. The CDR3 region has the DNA TGCGCCAGCAGCCTTAGTTCCCAACAGGGCGCTCCCTATGGCTACACCTTC.

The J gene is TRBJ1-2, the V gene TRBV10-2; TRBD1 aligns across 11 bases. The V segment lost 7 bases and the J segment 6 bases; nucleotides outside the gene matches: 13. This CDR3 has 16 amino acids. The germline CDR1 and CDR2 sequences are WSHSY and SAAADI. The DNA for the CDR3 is TGCGCCAGCATAAAGGTCGGACAGGGGGCGCTGAATGGCTACACCTTC. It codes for CASIKVGQGALNGYTF.

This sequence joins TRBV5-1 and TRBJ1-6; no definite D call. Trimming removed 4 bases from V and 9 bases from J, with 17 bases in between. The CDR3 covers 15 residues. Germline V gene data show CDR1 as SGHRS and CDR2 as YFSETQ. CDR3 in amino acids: CASSPFQVLSSPLHF. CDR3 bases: TGCGCCAGCAGCCCATTCCAGGTTTTGAGTTCACCCCTCCACTTT.